This T cell receptor beta chain was recovered during a study of T-cell memory formation after mild COVID-19. Whole-study results and caveats: Of the contracting clones, CD4+ ones lay mainly in CM and EM, and CD8+ ones in EMRA. SARS-CoV-2 specificity of second-wave clones peaking day 37 was unconfirmed.

Worth noting for this clonotype: No antigen is known for it.

TCRdb independently ran MiXCR on the 5' RACE reads; one entry per CDR3 protein. The table includes 180,000 or so distinct CDR3 sequences, roughly 12% detected once. V lost 0 bases and J lost 6, with 7 bases in between. The germline V gene has CDR1 SGHRS and CDR2 YFSETQ. The CDR3 has 13 amino acids. V usage is TRBV5-1 and J usage is TRBJ2-1; D might be TRBD1 (5 bases). The clonotype comes from a man aged 18 to 35 who had mild COVID-19 (a few samples of this study predate the infection). Cell type and time point are not known. Source material: PBMCs or a T cell subset sorted from them (not recorded which). The CDR3 reads CASSLVQVNEQFF. The CDR3 DNA reads TGCGCCAGCAGCTTGGTACAGGTCAATGAGCAGTTCTTC.